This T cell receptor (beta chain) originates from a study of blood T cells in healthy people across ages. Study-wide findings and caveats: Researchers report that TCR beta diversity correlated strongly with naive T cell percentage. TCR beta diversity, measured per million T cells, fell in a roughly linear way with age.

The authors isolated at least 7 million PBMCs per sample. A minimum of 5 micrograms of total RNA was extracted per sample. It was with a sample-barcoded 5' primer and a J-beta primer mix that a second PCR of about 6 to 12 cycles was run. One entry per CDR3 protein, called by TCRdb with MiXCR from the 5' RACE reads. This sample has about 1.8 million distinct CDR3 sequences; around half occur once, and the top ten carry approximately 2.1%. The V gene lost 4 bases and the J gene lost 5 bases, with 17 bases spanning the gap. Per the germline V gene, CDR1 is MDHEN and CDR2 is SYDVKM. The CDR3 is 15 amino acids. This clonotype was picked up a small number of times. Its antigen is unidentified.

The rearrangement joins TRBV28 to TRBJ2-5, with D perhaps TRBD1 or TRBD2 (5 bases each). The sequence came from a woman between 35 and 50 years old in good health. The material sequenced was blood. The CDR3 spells CASSSEGRSAETQYF. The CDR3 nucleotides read TGTGCCAGCAGTTCCGAGGGACGAAGCGCGGAGACCCAGTACTTC.